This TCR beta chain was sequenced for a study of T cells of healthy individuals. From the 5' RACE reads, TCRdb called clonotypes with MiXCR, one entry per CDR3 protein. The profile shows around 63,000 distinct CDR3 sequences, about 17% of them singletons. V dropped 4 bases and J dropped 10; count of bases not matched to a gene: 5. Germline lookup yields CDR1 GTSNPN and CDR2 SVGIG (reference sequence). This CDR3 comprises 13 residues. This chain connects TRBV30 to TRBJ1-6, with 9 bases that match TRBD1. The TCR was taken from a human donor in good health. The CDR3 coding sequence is TGTGCCTGGAAAGGACAGGGGCCCTCACCCCTCCACTTT. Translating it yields CAWKGQGPSPLHF.